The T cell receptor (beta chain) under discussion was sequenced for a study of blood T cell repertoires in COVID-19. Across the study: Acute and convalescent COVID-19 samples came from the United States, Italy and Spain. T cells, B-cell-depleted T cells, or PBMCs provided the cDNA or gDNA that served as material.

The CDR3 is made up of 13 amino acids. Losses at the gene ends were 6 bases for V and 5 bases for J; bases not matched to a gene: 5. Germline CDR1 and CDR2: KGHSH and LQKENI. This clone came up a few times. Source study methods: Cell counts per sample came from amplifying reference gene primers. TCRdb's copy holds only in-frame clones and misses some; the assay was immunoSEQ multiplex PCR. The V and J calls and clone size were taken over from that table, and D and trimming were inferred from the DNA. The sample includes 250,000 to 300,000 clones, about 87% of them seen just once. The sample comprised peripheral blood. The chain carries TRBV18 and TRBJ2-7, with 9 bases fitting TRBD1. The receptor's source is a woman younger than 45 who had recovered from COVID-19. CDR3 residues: CASSSGTGNEQYF. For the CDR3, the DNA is TGTGCCAGCTCCTCCGGGACAGGGAACGAGCAGTACTTC.